This TCR beta chain was profiled in a study of blood T cell repertoires in COVID-19. This clone was seen only once. Sequenced by immunoSEQ multiplex PCR; TCRdb stores in-frame clones only, minus some. The sample carries roughly 340,000 clones, 75% to 90% recorded once. The material sequenced was PBMCs or T cells enriched from blood (not recorded which). This clonotype originated in a man aged 18-30 years who had recovered from COVID-19.

CDR3 sequence reads: CASSQDLPSGGAGELFF. In nucleotides, the CDR3 is TGTGCCAGCAGCCAAGATCTCCCTAGCGGGGGGGCCGGGGAGCTGTTTTTT. The J gene is TRBJ2-2, the V gene TRBV3-1 (or the pseudogene TRBV3-2); TRBD2 matches at 12 bases. CDR3 length equals 17 residues. Germline CDR1 is LGHDT and CDR2 is YNNKEL (reference sequence). V was clipped by 0 bases and J by 6 bases; unmatched bases: 5.